These T cell receptor beta chains were read from a single sample in a study of T cell changes during pregnancy in multiple sclerosis. Sequencing was performed with immunoSEQ multiplex PCR; in TCRdb, only in-frame clones are kept and a portion is missing. Counted here are about 43,000 clones, approximately 91% occurring once; the ten biggest clones make up approximately 1.4%. Sample: PBMCs (not recorded whether the cells were cultured). These receptors were collected from a female donor with multiple sclerosis, enrolled in a pregnancy study. Each CDR3 is given with its conserved first and last residue. D genes are given only for firm matches. Not every row has a clone size; where given, it reads once, few, many or a size class.

>TRBD1|-|TRBV27|TRBJ2-7
CASSPSPGQGFYEQYF
TGTGCCAGCAGTCCGTCCCCGGGACAGGGGTTCTACGAGCAGTACTTC
>TRBD2|-|TRBV9|TRBJ2-1
CASSVGAGVPNEQFF
TGTGCCAGCAGCGTAGGAGCGGGAGTACCCAATGAGCAGTTCTTC
>-|once|TRBV28|TRBJ1-4
CASSPDSLREKLFF
TGTGCCAGCAGTCCGGACAGCCTTAGAGAAAAACTGTTTTTT
>-|-|TRBV6-5|TRBJ1-2
CASSYALREDGYTF
TGTGCCAGCAGTTACGCATTAAGGGAAGACGGCTACACCTTC
>-|-|TRBV7-2|TRBJ2-7
CASSLLFGSYEQYF
TGTGCCAGCAGCTTACTATTCGGCTCCTACGAGCAGTACTTC
>TRBD2|-|TRBV7-7|TRBJ2-3
CASSQGLAGTDTQYF
TGTGCCAGCAGCCAAGGACTAGCGGGGACAGATACGCAGTATTTT
>TRBD1|-|TRBV4-3|TRBJ1-2
CASSQDSGGLGYGYTF
TGCGCCAGCAGCCAAGATTCAGGGGGCTTGGGCTATGGCTACACCTTC
>-|-|TRBV4-1|TRBJ1-1
CASSQVMGPEAFF
TGCGCCAGCAGCCAAGTGATGGGGCCTGAAGCTTTCTTT
>TRBD1|-|TRBV5-1|TRBJ2-7
CASSPRTGSYEQYF
TGCGCCAGCAGCCCCAGGACAGGGAGTTACGAGCAGTACTTC
>-|-|TRBV4-1|TRBJ1-5
CASSQERQLTYQPQHF
TGCGCCAGCAGCCAAGAGCGGCAGTTGACATATCAGCCCCAGCATTTT
>TRBD1|once|TRBV28|TRBJ2-1
CASRPGQGSEQFF
TGTGCCAGCAGACCGGGACAGGGTAGCGAGCAGTTCTTC
>-|-|TRBV9|TRBJ1-3
CASSVGGMGFSGNTIYF
TGTGCCAGCAGCGTGGGAGGGATGGGATTTTCAGGAAACACCATATATTTT
>-|-|TRBV7-2|TRBJ2-1
CASSLGPGTGYNEQFF
TGTGCCAGCAGCCTCGGGCCCGGGACTGGATACAATGAGCAGTTCTTC
>TRBD1|few|TRBV10-3|TRBJ1-3
CAISPGTGDRYTIYF
TGTGCCATCAGCCCCGGGACAGGGGACCGATACACCATATATTTT
>TRBD1|-|TRBV28|TRBJ1-2
CASSSGQNYGYTF
TGTGCCAGCAGCTCGGGACAGAACTATGGCTACACCTTC
>TRBD1|once|TRBV12-5|TRBJ1-2
CASGLSGTGGGYGYTF
TGTGCTAGTGGTTTGTCCGGGACAGGGGGCGGGTATGGCTACACCTTC
>TRBD2|-|TRBV10-3|TRBJ2-3
CASRLALNTDTQYF
TGTGCCAGCAGACTAGCCCTCAACACAGATACGCAGTATTTT
>-|-|TRBV28|TRBJ2-1
CASSFSLGQNNEQFF
TGTGCCAGCAGTTTTAGCCTGGGTCAGAACAATGAGCAGTTCTTC
>-|once|TRBV5-1|TRBJ2-1
CASSFHNEQFF
TGCGCCAGCAGCTTTCACAATGAGCAGTTCTTC
>-|-|TRBV5-5|TRBJ2-1
CASSFSGDEQFF
TGTGCCAGCAGCTTTTCCGGGGATGAGCAGTTCTTC
>-|once|TRBV2|TRBJ2-1
CASSESSGGLYNEQFF
TGTGCCAGCAGTGAATCCAGCGGAGGGCTCTACAATGAGCAGTTCTTC
>-|-|TRBV19|TRBJ2-1
CASSIAPQGPYNEQFF
TGTGCCAGTAGTATAGCACCCCAAGGCCCCTACAATGAGCAGTTCTTC
>-|once|TRBV28|TRBJ2-5
CASTIPLQETQYF
TGTGCCAGCACCATCCCTCTCCAAGAGACCCAGTACTTC
>TRBD2|-|TRBV5-1|TRBJ2-1
CASSLDPAGSNNEQFF
TGCGCCAGCAGCTTGGACCCAGCGGGGTCAAACAATGAGCAGTTCTTC
>-|-|TRBV10-3|TRBJ2-1
CAISEGWGRGPYRDEQFF
TGTGCCATCAGTGAAGGTTGGGGTCGGGGCCCCTACCGGGATGAGCAGTTCTTC
>-|-|TRBV4-2|TRBJ1-2
CASSQALLANYGYTF
TGTGCCAGCAGCCAAGCGCTGCTAGCTAACTATGGCTACACCTTC
>-|-|TRBV7-2|TRBJ2-3
CASSLKNSITDTQYF
TGTGCCAGCAGCTTAAAAAACAGCATCACAGATACGCAGTATTTT
>TRBD2|-|TRBV5-1|TRBJ2-5
CASSSRVGTGRGETQYF
TGCGCCAGCAGCTCCCGGGTCGGTACCGGGAGGGGAGAGACCCAGTACTTC
>-|-|TRBV2|TRBJ2-7
CASSESSHEQYF
TGTGCCAGCAGTGAGAGTAGCCACGAGCAGTACTTC
>-|-|TRBV19|TRBJ2-2
CASSIKFARPTGELFF
TGTGCCAGTAGTATTAAGTTTGCCAGACCTACCGGGGAGCTGTTTTTT
>-|-|TRBV4-2|TRBJ1-4
CASSQVVRALVQDKLFF
TGTGCCAGCAGCCAAGTTGTCCGGGCATTAGTCCAAGATAAACTGTTTTTT
>-|-|TRBV12-5|TRBJ2-1
CASGLVIPVDRSGSSYNEQFF
TGTGCTAGTGGTTTGGTAATACCGGTGGACAGGAGCGGGAGCTCCTACAATGAGCAGTTCTTC
>-|-|TRBV18|TRBJ1-1
CASSGSVGSEAFF
TGTGCCAGCTCAGGGTCCGTGGGATCTGAAGCTTTCTTT
>-|-|TRBV27|TRBJ1-2
CASSFGIGVDYGYTF
TGTGCCAGCAGTTTTGGAATTGGGGTAGACTATGGCTACACCTTC
>TRBD1|once|TRBV27|TRBJ2-1
CASSSGTGIGIYNEQFF
TGTGCCAGCAGTTCCGGGACAGGGATCGGGATTTACAATGAGCAGTTCTTC
>-|-|TRBV28|TRBJ2-2
CASSSPGHTAAGELFF
TGTGCCAGCAGTTCGCCCGGACACACGGCGGCCGGGGAGCTGTTTTTT
>-|once|TRBV27|TRBJ1-1
CASSFGATNTEAFF
TGTGCCAGCAGTTTCGGGGCCACGAACACTGAAGCTTTCTTT
>-|once|TRBV29-1|TRBJ1-4
CSADEPGDPNEKLFF
TGCAGCGCTGACGAACCCGGGGATCCTAATGAAAAACTGTTTTTT
>-|-|TRBV18|TRBJ2-2
CASSLLNTGELFF
TGTGCCAGCTCCCTCCTGAACACCGGGGAGCTGTTTTTT
>TRBD1|-|TRBV7-2|TRBJ2-5
CASSGSRDRVTQYF
TGTGCCAGCAGCGGGAGCCGGGACAGGGTGACCCAGTACTTC
>TRBD1|-|TRBV5-4|TRBJ2-5
CASGTGGMETQYF
TGTGCCAGCGGGACAGGGGGTATGGAGACCCAGTACTTC
>-|-|TRBV18|TRBJ1-1
CASSPRRGMGEGNTEAFF
TGTGCCAGCTCACCAAGAAGAGGGATGGGTGAAGGGAACACTGAAGCTTTCTTT
>-|-|TRBV6-5|TRBJ1-4
CASRTQSQGKEKLFF
TGTGCCAGCAGGACACAGTCGCAGGGGAAGGAAAAACTGTTTTTT
>-|-|TRBV7-9|TRBJ2-7
CASNGGVSYEQYF
TGTGCCAGCAATGGAGGGGTATCCTACGAGCAGTACTTC
>-|-|TRBV7-2|TRBJ2-3
CASKQDPTDTQYF
TGTGCCAGCAAACAAGACCCCACAGATACGCAGTATTTT
>-|-|TRBV5-6|TRBJ2-3
CASSLKEGGGDTQYF
TGTGCCAGCAGCTTGAAGGAGGGAGGAGGAGATACGCAGTATTTT
>-|-|TRBV18|TRBJ2-7
CASSPGTSPLSEQYF
TGTGCCAGCTCACCGGGGACATCTCCGCTGAGCGAGCAGTACTTC
>-|-|TRBV18|TRBJ1-5
CASSPLPGESQPQHF
TGTGCCAGCTCACCACTGCCAGGGGAGAGCCAGCCCCAGCATTTT
>-|few|TRBV9|TRBJ2-7
CASSVRIGREQYF
TGTGCCAGCAGCGTTAGAATCGGACGCGAGCAGTACTTC
>-|-|TRBV6-5|TRBJ1-1
CASSYFPTGTTEAFF
TGTGCCAGCAGTTACTTCCCTACAGGGACCACTGAAGCTTTCTTT
>-|-|TRBV27|TRBJ1-5
CASSLGAAYSNQPQHF
TGTGCCAGCAGTTTAGGGGCAGCATATAGCAATCAGCCCCAGCATTTT
>TRBD2|-|TRBV10-1|TRBJ2-3
CASSPSLAGVGTDTQYF
TGCGCCAGCAGTCCATCACTAGCGGGAGTTGGCACAGATACGCAGTATTTT
>TRBD1|-|TRBV5-5|TRBJ2-7
CASSLVGQGSYEQYF
TGTGCCAGCAGCTTGGTGGGACAGGGGTCCTACGAGCAGTACTTC